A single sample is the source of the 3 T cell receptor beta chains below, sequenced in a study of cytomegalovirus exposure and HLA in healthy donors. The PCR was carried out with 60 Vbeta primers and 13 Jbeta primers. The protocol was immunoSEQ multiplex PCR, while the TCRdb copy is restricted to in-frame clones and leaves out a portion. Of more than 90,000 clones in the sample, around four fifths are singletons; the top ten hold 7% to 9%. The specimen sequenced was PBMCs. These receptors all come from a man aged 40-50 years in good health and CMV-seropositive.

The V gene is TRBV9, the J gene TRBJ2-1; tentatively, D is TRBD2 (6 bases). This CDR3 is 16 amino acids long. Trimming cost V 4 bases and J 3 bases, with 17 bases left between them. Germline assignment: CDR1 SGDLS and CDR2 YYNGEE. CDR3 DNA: TGTGCCAGCAGCCCCGAGGGTAGCGGTATCTACAATGAGCAGTTCTTC. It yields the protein CASSPEGSGIYNEQFF.

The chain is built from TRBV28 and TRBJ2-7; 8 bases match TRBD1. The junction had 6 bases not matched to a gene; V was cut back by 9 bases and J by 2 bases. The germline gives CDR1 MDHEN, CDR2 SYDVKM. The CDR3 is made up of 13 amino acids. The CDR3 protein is CASGQGDPYEQYF. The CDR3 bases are TGTGCCAGTGGACAGGGAGACCCCTACGAGCAGTACTTC.

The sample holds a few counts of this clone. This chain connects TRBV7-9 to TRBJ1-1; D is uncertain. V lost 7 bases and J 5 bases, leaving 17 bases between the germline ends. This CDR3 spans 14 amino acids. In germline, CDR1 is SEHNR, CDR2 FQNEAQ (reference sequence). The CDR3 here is CASNEGLEITEAFF. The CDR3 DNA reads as TGTGCCAGCAATGAGGGTTTGGAGATTACTGAAGCTTTCTTT.